This T cell receptor (delta chain) was sequenced for a study of gamma-delta T cells after stem cell transplantation. TCRdb fed the RT-PCR reads to CATT. The top ten hold about two fifths of the sample, which has thousands of delta-chain clones, approximately 2% seen once. After removal of 6 bases from V and 0 bases from J, the junction contained 19 bases not matched to a gene. Germline CDR1 reads GEAIGNYY; CDR2 reads EKD. This CDR3 comprises 20 residues. This clone was observed a few times. TCRdb's entry gives the protein of a much larger clone, which mismatches this DNA's translation at residue 4, likely from a read error; the protein reported here is translated from the DNA.

The clonotype comes from a human donor. It is not recorded whose cells these are; they may come from a transplant donor. V and J are TRDV2 and TRDJ1; 12 bases fit TRDD3. Sequences were obtained from gamma-delta T cells. This CDR3 reads CACNRVLGDTRAGDTDKLIF. In nucleotides, the CDR3 is TGTGCCTGTAACCGCGTACTGGGGGATACACGTGCTGGGGACACCGATAAACTCATCTTT.